The 26 T cell receptor beta chains presented below share a single source sample, sequenced in a study of shared clonotypes between healthy human individuals. Naive CD8 cells, CD45RO-negative and positively selected for CCR7, excluded terminally differentiated effector memory CD45RA+ cells. Here immunoSEQ multiplex PCR was the method, and the copy in TCRdb shows in-frame clones only, minus some. The sample yields roughly 890,000 clones, almost 95% seen once. The sample comprised naive CD8+ T cells sorted from blood. These receptors were collected from a man aged 25-40 years in good health.

This chain joins TRBV11-2 and TRBJ1-1; TRBD1 is a possible D gene (6 bases). With 7 bases removed from V and 1 base from J, the gap between germline ends came to 16 bases. Germline values: CDR1 SGHAT, CDR2 FQNNGV. The CDR3 sequence is 15 residues long. CDR3 DNA: TGTGCCAGCACCTGGGGGGGCCTCGGGAACACTGAAGCTTTCTTT. This encodes CASTWGGLGNTEAFF.

The chain combines TRBV28 with TRBJ2-1, with D possibly matching TRBD2 (5 bases). The CDR3 has 14 residues. Trimming stripped 5 bases from V and 10 bases from J, with 18 bases between. CDR1 is MDHEN, CDR2 SYDVKM, per germline. In DNA form, the CDR3 reads TGTGCCAGCAGTCGGCCGGGATTCACACGCGAGCAGTTCTTC. Protein product: CASSRPGFTREQFF. Supplemented by reference TRBV28 and TRBJ2-1, the full variable domain reads DVKVTQSSRYLVKRTGEKVFLECVQDMDHENMFWYRQDPGLGLRLIYFSYDVKMKEKGDIPEGYSVSREKKERFSLILESASTNQTSMYLCASSRPGFTREQFFGPGTRLTVL.

This clone came up a few times. The chain carries TRBV27 and TRBJ2-1, with D perhaps TRBD2 (6 bases). Germline loops: CDR1 MNHEY, CDR2 SMNVEV (reference sequence). Trimming stripped 5 bases from V and 7 bases from J, with 12 bases between. This CDR3 is built from 13 residues. For the CDR3, the DNA is TGTGCCAGCAGTCCCCAAGGGAGGAATGAGCAGTTCTTC. It is translated as CASSPQGRNEQFF.

For this clone: Other DNA sequences in this specimen translate into the identical CDR3. The chain joins TRBV28 to TRBJ2-1; D gene unclear. Trimming removed 5 bases from V and 4 bases from J, with 9 bases in between. Germline V gives CDR1 MDHEN, CDR2 SYDVKM. CDR3 length equals 13 residues. The CDR3 DNA follows: TGTGCCAGCAGTCTCCGCTCGTACAATGAGCAGTTCTTC. Translated: CASSLRSYNEQFF.

The DNA for the CDR3 is TGCGCCAGCAGCCGCGGCGCGGGGAGCACAGATACGCAGTATTTT. As protein: CASSRGAGSTDTQYF. V usage is TRBV4-1 and J usage is TRBJ2-3; D is possibly TRBD2 (6 bases). Germline values: CDR1 MGHRA, CDR2 YSYEKL. CDR3 size: 15 residues. The V end lost 4 bases, the J end lost 0 bases, and 11 bases lay between the germline ends.

The chain combines TRBV10-3 with TRBJ1-4, with D perhaps TRBD1 (5 bases). V lost 3 bases to trimming and J lost 0 bases, with 17 bases between them. CDR1 and CDR2 (germline): ENHRY, SYGVKD. There are 18 residues in the CDR3. In DNA, the CDR3 is TGTGCCATCAGTGAAAACCGGGGGAGTTCTTCAACTAATGAAAAACTGTTTTTT. Its protein product is CAISENRGSSSTNEKLFF.

The chain links TRBV29-1 to TRBJ2-7; maybe TRBD2 (8 bases). The V end lost 0 bases, the J end lost 0 bases, and 12 bases lay between the germline ends. The CDR3 runs to 15 residues. Germline values: CDR1 SQVTM, CDR2 ANQGSEA. The CDR3 nucleotides read TGCAGCGTTGAAGACAGGGGGACTAGCTCCTACGAGCAGTACTTC. This sequence encodes CSVEDRGTSSYEQYF.

The CDR3 nucleotides are TGTGCCAGTAGTATCACCGGGACAGTCGACAGTCAGCCCCAGCATTTT. This codes for CASSITGTVDSQPQHF. The chain carries TRBV19 and TRBJ1-5; 7 nucleotides match TRBD1. Germline V gene sequence: CDR1 LNHDA, CDR2 SQIVND (reference sequence). CDR3 length equals 16 residues. V lost 3 bases and J lost 6; bases outside the gene matches: 11. Combining the CDR3 with reference TRBV19 and TRBJ1-5 gives the whole variable domain DGGITQSPKYLFRKEGQNVTLSCEQNLNHDAMYWYRQDPGQGLRLIYYSQIVNDFQKGDIAEGYSVSREKKESFPLTVTSAQKNPTAFYLCASSITGTVDSQPQHFGDGTRLSIL.

The chain has TRBV25-1 and TRBJ1-4, with D maybe TRBD1 (5 bases). This CDR3 has 16 residues. Trimming took off 0 bases at V and 5 bases at J, with 13 bases between the two ends. Germline V gives CDR1 MGHDK, CDR2 SYGVNS. CDR3: CASSEYGHVLNEKLFF. The CDR3, as DNA: TGTGCCAGCAGTGAATACGGACATGTCTTAAATGAAAAACTGTTTTTT. The variable domain in full, with the rest retrieved from reference TRBV25-1 and TRBJ1-4, is EADIYQTPRYLVIGTGKKITLECSQTMGHDKMYWYQQDPGMELHLIHYSYGVNSTEKGDLSSESTVSRIRTEHFPLTLESARPSHTSQYLCASSEYGHVLNEKLFFGSGTQLSVL.

The chain recombines TRBV5-8 with TRBJ1-5, with D perhaps TRBD1 (6 bases). Germline lookup yields CDR1 SGHTS and CDR2 YDEGEE. Trimming cost V 4 bases and J 7 bases, with 12 bases left between them. The CDR3 has 13 residues. The CDR3 protein is CASSLQGGQPQHF. The DNA of the CDR3 is TGTGCCAGCAGCCTACAGGGAGGGCAGCCCCAGCATTTT. Full variable domain (missing parts from reference TRBV5-8 and TRBJ1-5): EAGVTQSPTHLIKTRGQQATLRCSPISGHTSVYWYQQALGLGLQFLLWYDEGEERNRGNFPPRFSGRQFPNYSSELNVNALELEDSALYLCASSLQGGQPQHFGDGTRLSIL.

This clone was seen a single time. The V gene is TRBV9, the J gene TRBJ2-1; no definite D call. The germline V gene has CDR1 SGDLS and CDR2 YYNGEE. This CDR3 comprises 15 residues. V lost 0 bases and J lost 2, with 9 bases in between. CDR3 sequence: CASSVGSVTYNEQFF. The DNA for the CDR3 is TGTGCCAGCAGCGTAGGAAGTGTAACCTACAATGAGCAGTTCTTC. Based on the CDR3 plus reference TRBV9 and TRBJ2-1, the full variable domain is DSGVTQTPKHLITATGQRVTLRCSPRSGDLSVYWYQQSLDQGLQFLIQYYNGEERAKGNILERFSAQQFPDLHSELNLSSLELGDSALYFCASSVGSVTYNEQFFGPGTRLTVL.

V gene TRBV29-1 combines with J gene TRBJ2-7; 7 nucleotides match TRBD1. Germline V CDR1 and CDR2: SQVTM, ANQGSEA. J lost 1 base, V lost 5 bases, and 5 bases had no gene match. The CDR3 consists of 13 residues. The CDR3 sequence is CSVQTGESYEQYF. For the CDR3, the DNA is TGCAGCGTTCAAACAGGGGAGTCCTACGAGCAGTACTTC.

The J gene is TRBJ2-3, the V gene TRBV29-1, with TRBD1 matching 7 bases. This CDR3 is built from 13 residues. The V gene's germline CDR1 is SQVTM and CDR2 ANQGSEA. V was pared by 7 bases and J by 2 bases, with 6 bases of the junction left unmatched. The DNA of the CDR3 is TGCAGCGACACGACAGGGAACACAGATACGCAGTATTTT. Residues: CSDTTGNTDTQYF.

V usage is TRBV9 and J usage is TRBJ2-2, with a tentative D call TRBD2 (5 bases). V was cut by 7 bases and J by 0 bases, with 7 bases left in between. This CDR3 has 13 amino acids. Per the germline V gene, CDR1 is SGDLS and CDR2 is YYNGEE. CDR3 DNA sequence: TGTGCCAGCGCCGGGACGAACACCGGGGAGCTGTTTTTT. It is translated as CASAGTNTGELFF.

This chain uses TRBV5-4 with TRBJ2-7; 10 bases map to TRBD1. Germline V CDR1 and CDR2: SGHNT, YYREEE (reference sequence). This CDR3 spans 14 amino acids. With 4 bases clipped from V and 4 bases from J, the junction kept 5 bases outside the gene matches. CDR3 in amino acids: CASSPDRGRYEQYF. Written as DNA, the CDR3 is TGTGCCAGCAGCCCTGACAGGGGGCGTTACGAGCAGTACTTC.

The chain uses TRBV5-4 and TRBJ2-5, with TRBD1 as a possible D gene (5 bases). The V gene's germline CDR1 is SGHNT and CDR2 YYREEE (reference sequence). V lost 3 bases and J 5 bases, leaving 8 bases between the germline ends. The CDR3 contains 12 residues. Written as DNA, the CDR3 is TGTGCCAGCAGCTCAGGGTTGGAGACCCAGTACTTC. Residues: CASSSGLETQYF.

This chain uses TRBV4-1 with TRBJ2-7; maybe TRBD2 (5 bases). Trimming removed 1 base from V and 3 bases from J, with 10 bases in between. From germline, CDR1 is MGHRA and CDR2 YSYEKL. The CDR3 length is 14 residues. The CDR3 loop reads CASSQVLRDYEQYF. CDR3 coding DNA: TGCGCCAGCAGCCAAGTGCTCCGGGACTACGAGCAGTACTTC.

Only one count was recorded for this clone. V and J are TRBV27 and TRBJ2-7; no firm D call. CDR1 and CDR2 (germline): MNHEY, SMNVEV (reference sequence). V lost 0 bases to trimming and J lost 3 bases, with 9 bases between them. The CDR3 has 14 residues. CDR3 sequence (DNA): TGTGCCAGCAGTTTATCGAAAACCTACTACGAGCAGTACTTC. As protein: CASSLSKTYYEQYF.

A word on this clone: This sample also contains other DNA sequences that code for the same CDR3. V usage is TRBV4-1 and J usage is TRBJ2-7; TRBD1 might be the D (5 bases). Germline V gene lookup returns CDR1 MGHRA and CDR2 YSYEKL. V lost 3 bases and J lost 2, with 5 bases in between. The CDR3 extends over 12 amino acids. The CDR3 spells CASSQGPYEQYF. In DNA, the CDR3 is TGCGCCAGCAGCCAGGGGCCCTACGAGCAGTACTTC.

The rearrangement links TRBV6-5 to TRBJ2-2; D ambiguous. Germline V CDR1 and CDR2: MNHEY, SVGAGI. V was trimmed by 7 bases and J by 5 bases, leaving 11 bases between them. CDR3 length equals 13 residues. Here the CDR3 DNA reads TGTGCCAGCACCCCCTCAGGTACCGGGGAGCTGTTTTTT. It yields the protein CASTPSGTGELFF.

The V and J genes are TRBV5-5 and TRBJ2-3; D remains unclear. Germline values: CDR1 SGHKS, CDR2 YYEKEE (reference sequence). The CDR3 spans 14 residues. V lost 0 bases, J lost 0 bases, and 5 bases lay in between. The CDR3 spells CASSLAASTDTQYF. The CDR3 region has the DNA TGTGCCAGCAGCTTGGCGGCTAGCACAGATACGCAGTATTTT. The complete variable domain, with remaining parts taken from reference TRBV5-5 and TRBJ2-3, reads DAGVTQSPTHLIKTRGQQVTLRCSPISGHKSVSWYQQVLGQGPQFIFQYYEKEERGRGNFPDRFSARQFPNYSSELNVNALLLGDSALYLCASSLAASTDTQYFGPGTRLTVL.

V is TRBV28 and J is TRBJ2-5; no reliable D call. Germline values: CDR1 MDHEN, CDR2 SYDVKM. Between the trimmed V and J ends, which lost 2 bases and 1 base, there was a span of 11 bases. The CDR3 consists of 15 residues. CDR3 sequence reads: CASSLERIFQETQYF. Here the CDR3 DNA reads TGTGCCAGCAGTTTAGAGCGTATCTTCCAAGAGACCCAGTACTTC.

The rearrangement joins TRBV4-1 to TRBJ2-7, with D unclear. Germline lookup yields CDR1 MGHRA and CDR2 YSYEKL. Trimming took 6 bases from V and 0 from J, leaving 15 bases between them. The CDR3 is 15 residues long. The CDR3 sequence is CASRILPSSSYEQYF. CDR3 nucleotides: TGCGCCAGCAGAATATTACCGTCCAGCTCCTACGAGCAGTACTTC.

The chain is built from TRBV19 and TRBJ2-1, with D perhaps matching TRBD1 (6 bases). Deletions cut 5 bases from V and 9 bases from J, with 14 bases between. The CDR3 spans 13 residues. The germline CDR1 and CDR2 sequences are LNHDA and SQIVND (reference sequence). The CDR3 reads CASSQLPGVEQFF. The CDR3 DNA reads as TGTGCCAGTAGTCAACTCCCAGGGGTTGAGCAGTTCTTC.

This chain connects TRBV29-1 to TRBJ1-1; D gene uncertain. This CDR3 has 11 amino acids. CDR1 is SQVTM and CDR2 is ANQGSEA in the germline V gene. V lost 8 bases, J lost 6 bases, and 13 bases lay in between. The CDR3 protein is CSPYSGSEAFF. The CDR3 DNA sequence: TGCAGCCCCTACTCAGGTTCTGAAGCTTTCTTT.

This chain links TRBV14 with TRBJ2-7, with D possibly TRBD2 on 6 matching bases. Germline values: CDR1 SGHDN, CDR2 FVKESK. The CDR3 has 18 amino acids. V was clipped by 2 bases and J by 5 bases, with 25 bases between them. For the CDR3, the DNA is TGTGCCAGCAGCCAATCCGGATTTAATGGCGGGGCCCTGGACGAGCAGTACTTC. Its translation: CASSQSGFNGGALDEQYF.